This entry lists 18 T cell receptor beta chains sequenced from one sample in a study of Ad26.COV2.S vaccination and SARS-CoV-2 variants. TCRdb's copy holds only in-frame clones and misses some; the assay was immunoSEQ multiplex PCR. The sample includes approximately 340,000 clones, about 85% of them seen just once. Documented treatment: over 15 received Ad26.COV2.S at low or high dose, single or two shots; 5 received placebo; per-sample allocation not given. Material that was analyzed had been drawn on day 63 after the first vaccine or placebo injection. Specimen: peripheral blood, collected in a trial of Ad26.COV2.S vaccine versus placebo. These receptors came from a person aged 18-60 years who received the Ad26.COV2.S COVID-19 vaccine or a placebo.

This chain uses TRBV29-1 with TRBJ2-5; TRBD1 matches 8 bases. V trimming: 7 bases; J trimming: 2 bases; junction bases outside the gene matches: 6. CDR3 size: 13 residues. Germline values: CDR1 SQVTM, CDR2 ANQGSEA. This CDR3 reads CSGSGGPQETQYF. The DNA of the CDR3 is TGCAGCGGATCAGGGGGCCCGCAAGAGACCCAGTACTTC.

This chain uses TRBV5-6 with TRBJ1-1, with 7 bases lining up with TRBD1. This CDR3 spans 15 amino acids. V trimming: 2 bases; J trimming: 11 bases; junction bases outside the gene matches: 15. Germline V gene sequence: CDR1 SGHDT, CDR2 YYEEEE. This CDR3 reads CASSFAPDRAFRAFF. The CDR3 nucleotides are TGTGCCAGCAGCTTTGCCCCAGACAGGGCATTTAGGGCTTTCTTT.

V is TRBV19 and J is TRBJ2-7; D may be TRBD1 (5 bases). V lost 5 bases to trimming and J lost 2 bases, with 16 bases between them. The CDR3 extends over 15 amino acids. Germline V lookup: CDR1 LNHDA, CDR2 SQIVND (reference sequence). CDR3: CASSVQVGIPYEQYF. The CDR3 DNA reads TGTGCCAGTAGTGTACAGGTAGGGATCCCCTACGAGCAGTACTTC. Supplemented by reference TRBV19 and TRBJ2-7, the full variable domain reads DGGITQSPKYLFRKEGQNVTLSCEQNLNHDAMYWYRQDPGQGLRLIYYSQIVNDFQKGDIAEGYSVSREKKESFPLTVTSAQKNPTAFYLCASSVQVGIPYEQYFGPGTRLTVT.

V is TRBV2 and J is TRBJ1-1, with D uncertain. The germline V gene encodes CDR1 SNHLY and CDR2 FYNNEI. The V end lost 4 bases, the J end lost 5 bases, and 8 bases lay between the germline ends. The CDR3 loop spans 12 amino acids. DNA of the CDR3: TGTGCCAGCAGTGGACTGGGAACTGAAGCTTTCTTT. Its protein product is CASSGLGTEAFF.

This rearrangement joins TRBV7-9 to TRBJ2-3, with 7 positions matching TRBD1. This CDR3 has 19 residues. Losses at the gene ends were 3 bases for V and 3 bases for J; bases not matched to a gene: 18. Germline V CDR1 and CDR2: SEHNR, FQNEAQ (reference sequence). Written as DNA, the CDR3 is TGTGCCAGCAGCTTTGCAGGTCTACGAAGGGGGCACACAACAGATACGCAGTATTTT. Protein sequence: CASSFAGLRRGHTTDTQYF.

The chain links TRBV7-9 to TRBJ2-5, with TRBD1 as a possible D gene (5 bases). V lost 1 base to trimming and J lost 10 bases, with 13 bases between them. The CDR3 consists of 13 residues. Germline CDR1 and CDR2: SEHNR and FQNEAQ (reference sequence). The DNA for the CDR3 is TGTGCCAGCAGCTTAGAGAATCGTCAGGGCCAGTACTTC. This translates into CASSLENRQGQYF. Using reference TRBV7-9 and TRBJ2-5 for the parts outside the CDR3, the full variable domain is DTGVSQNPRHKITKRGQNVTFRCDPISEHNRLYWYRQTLGQGPEFLTYFQNEAQLEKSRLLSDRFSAERPKGSFSTLEIQRTEQGDSAMYLCASSLENRQGQYFGPGTRLLVL.

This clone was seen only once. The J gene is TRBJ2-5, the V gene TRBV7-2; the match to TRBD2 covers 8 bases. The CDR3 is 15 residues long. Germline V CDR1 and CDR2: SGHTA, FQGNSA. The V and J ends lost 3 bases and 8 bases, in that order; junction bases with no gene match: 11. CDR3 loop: CASSFTRGVGLTQYF. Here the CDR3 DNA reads TGTGCCAGCAGCTTTACGCGGGGGGTTGGGTTAACCCAGTACTTC.

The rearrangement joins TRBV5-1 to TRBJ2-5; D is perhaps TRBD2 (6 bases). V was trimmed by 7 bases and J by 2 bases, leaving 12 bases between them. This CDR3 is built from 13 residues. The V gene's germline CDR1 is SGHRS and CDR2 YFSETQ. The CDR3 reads CASGRDSQETQYF. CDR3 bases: TGCGCCAGCGGAAGGGACTCACAAGAGACCCAGTACTTC.

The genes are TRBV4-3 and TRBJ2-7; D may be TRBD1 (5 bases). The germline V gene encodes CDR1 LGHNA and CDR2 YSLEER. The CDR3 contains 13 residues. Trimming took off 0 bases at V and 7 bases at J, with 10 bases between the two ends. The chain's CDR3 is CASSQDRGWEQYF. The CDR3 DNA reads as TGCGCCAGCAGCCAAGATAGGGGTTGGGAGCAGTACTTC.

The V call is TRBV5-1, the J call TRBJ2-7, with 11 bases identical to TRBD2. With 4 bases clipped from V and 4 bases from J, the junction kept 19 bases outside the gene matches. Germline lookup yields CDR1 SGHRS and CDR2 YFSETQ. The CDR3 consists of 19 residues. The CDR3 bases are TGCGCCAGCAGCAAGTCGGGGACTAGCGGATCTCCATCATCTTACGAGCAGTACTTC. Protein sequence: CASSKSGTSGSPSSYEQYF.

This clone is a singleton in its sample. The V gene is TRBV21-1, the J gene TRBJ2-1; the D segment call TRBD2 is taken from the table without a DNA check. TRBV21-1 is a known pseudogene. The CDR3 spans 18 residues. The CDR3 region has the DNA TGTGCCAGCAGCAAAGTCCCAGCGGGAGGCCCATTAATAAATGAGCAGTTCTTC. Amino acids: CASSKVPAGGPLINEQFF.

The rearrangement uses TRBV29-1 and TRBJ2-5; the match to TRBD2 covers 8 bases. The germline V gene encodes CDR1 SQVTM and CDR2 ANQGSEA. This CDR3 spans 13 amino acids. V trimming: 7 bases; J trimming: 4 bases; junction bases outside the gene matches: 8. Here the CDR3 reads CSGAPAGAETQYF. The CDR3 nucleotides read TGCAGCGGGGCCCCAGCGGGGGCAGAGACCCAGTACTTC.

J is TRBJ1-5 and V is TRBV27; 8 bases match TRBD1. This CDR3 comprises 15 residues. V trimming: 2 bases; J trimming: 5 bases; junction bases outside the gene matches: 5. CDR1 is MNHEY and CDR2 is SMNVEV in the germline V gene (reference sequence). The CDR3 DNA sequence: TGTGCCAGCAGTTTAAACAGGGGGGACGATCAGCCCCAGCATTTT. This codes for CASSLNRGDDQPQHF.

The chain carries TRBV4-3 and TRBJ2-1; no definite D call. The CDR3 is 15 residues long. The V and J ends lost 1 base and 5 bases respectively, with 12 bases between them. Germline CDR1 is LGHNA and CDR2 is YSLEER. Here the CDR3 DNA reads TGCGCCAGCAGCCAAGGTGGTACGGTCGACAATGAGCAGTTCTTC. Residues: CASSQGGTVDNEQFF.

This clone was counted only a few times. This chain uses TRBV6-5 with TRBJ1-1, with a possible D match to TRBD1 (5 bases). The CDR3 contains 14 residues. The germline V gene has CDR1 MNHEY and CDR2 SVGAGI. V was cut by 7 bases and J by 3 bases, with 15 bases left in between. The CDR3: CASTMGTADTEAFF. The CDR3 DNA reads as TGTGCCAGCACCATGGGGACGGCGGACACTGAAGCTTTCTTT.

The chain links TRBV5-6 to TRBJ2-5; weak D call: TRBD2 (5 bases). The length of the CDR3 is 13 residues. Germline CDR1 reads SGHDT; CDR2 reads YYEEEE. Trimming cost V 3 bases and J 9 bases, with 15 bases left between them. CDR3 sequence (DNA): TGTGCCAGCAGCTCCAACTGGCGGCGGGCCCAGTACTTC. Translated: CASSSNWRRAQYF.

This chain's CDR3 is CATSDLPRSSTGGQRDTQYF. Written as DNA, the CDR3 is TGTGCCACCAGTGATTTGCCCCGAAGTTCGACAGGGGGGCAAAGAGATACGCAGTATTTT. V is TRBV24-1 and J is TRBJ2-3, with TRBD1 matching over 9 bases. With V trimmed by 0 bases and J by 5 bases, 17 bases remained unmatched. The CDR3 has 20 amino acids. Germline V gene sequence: CDR1 KGHDR, CDR2 SFDVKD.

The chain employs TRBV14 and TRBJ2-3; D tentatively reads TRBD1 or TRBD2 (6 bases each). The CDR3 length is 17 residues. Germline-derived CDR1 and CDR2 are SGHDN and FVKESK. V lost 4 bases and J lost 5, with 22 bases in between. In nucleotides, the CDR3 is TGTGCCAGCAGCCGAAACCACGGTTTTGGGGGGCTAGATACGCAGTATTTT. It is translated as CASSRNHGFGGLDTQYF.